This T cell receptor (beta chain) was profiled in a study of T cells expressing NK-cell markers. As for the study in general: Sorted CD3+CD56+NKG2C+, CD3+CD56+NKG2C- and CD3+CD56-NKG2C+ T-cell subsets were beta-chain profiled. Eight donors were sequenced, of whom seven were HCMV-seropositive, while the remaining one was HCMV-seronegative.

Germline lookup yields CDR1 SGHTA and CDR2 FQGTGA. This CDR3 spans 16 amino acids. Template switching by 5'RACE with UMIs generated the TCR beta cDNA. TCRdb re-called the 5' RACE reads, yielding one record per CDR3 amino acid sequence without DNA. Found here are about 260,000 distinct CDR3 sequences; the top ten clones hold more than 3.5%. Study-level results: In about six donors, dominant CD3+CD56+NKG2C+ clones formed about 1.0-8% of CD8+ cells.

About this clonotype itself: What it binds is unknown.

This TCR came from a woman between 18 and 70 years old in good health. This rearrangement joins TRBV7-3 to TRBJ2-2; TCRdb designates TRBD2, a call that cannot be tested without DNA. Sequencing input: blood T cells: a sorted CD56 or NKG2C T cell subset, CD4+ or CD8+ T cells, or bulk PBMC T cells (not recorded which). CDR3 in amino acids: CASSPQAQREVGELFF.